The 19 T cell receptor beta chains below all came from one sample that was sequenced in a study of shared clonotypes between healthy human individuals. Using immunoSEQ multiplex PCR, the repertoire was profiled, and TCRdb retains in-frame clones only, with some absent. The top ten clones hold around 0.33% of a sample with 1.4 million or so clones, approximately 98.5% of them seen once. The sample comprised naive CD4+ T cells sorted from blood. Indicated subset: CD45RA+ positively selected. The receptor set was obtained from a man between 25 and 39 years old in good health.

V and J are TRBV5-1 and TRBJ2-5; D is uncertain. The CDR3 sequence is 12 residues long. Trimming shortened V by 3 bases and J by 3 bases, and 6 bases separated the two germline ends. CDR1 is SGHRS and CDR2 is YFSETQ in the germline V gene. The CDR3 DNA sequence: TGCGCCAGCAGCTCGGTTAAAGAGACCCAGTACTTC. Its translation is CASSSVKETQYF.

This clone came up once. J is TRBJ2-5 and V is TRBV19; 7 bases align to TRBD2. CDR1 and CDR2 (germline): LNHDA, SQIVND (reference sequence). V lost 4 bases, J lost 4 bases, and 9 bases stayed unmatched. CDR3 size: 15 residues. CDR3 DNA sequence: TGTGCCAGTAGTAACGTTCGGGGAGGGAGAGAGACCCAGTACTTC. Protein sequence: CASSNVRGGRETQYF.

This chain links TRBV5-5 with TRBJ1-3; 7 nucleotides align to TRBD1. The germline gives CDR1 SGHKS, CDR2 YYEKEE (reference sequence). With 0 bases clipped from V and 9 bases from J, the junction kept 15 bases outside the gene matches. The CDR3 covers 17 residues. This CDR3 is CASSLALGGGEFGTIYF. The CDR3 DNA reads TGTGCCAGCAGCTTGGCCCTGGGAGGGGGCGAGTTCGGCACCATATATTTT. The full variable domain, rest sourced from reference TRBV5-5 and TRBJ1-3, is DAGVTQSPTHLIKTRGQQVTLRCSPISGHKSVSWYQQVLGQGPQFIFQYYEKEERGRGNFPDRFSARQFPNYSSELNVNALLLGDSALYLCASSLALGGGEFGTIYFGEGSWLTVV.

The chain couples TRBV15 to TRBJ2-1; D call uncertain. V lost 4 bases, J lost 4 bases, and 8 bases lay in between. This CDR3 is built from 13 residues. Germline CDR1 reads LNHNV; CDR2 reads YYDKDF (reference sequence). In nucleotides, the CDR3 is TGTGCCACCAGCATAAAAGGATACAATGAGCAGTTCTTC. It codes for CATSIKGYNEQFF. Full variable domain (missing parts from reference TRBV15 and TRBJ2-1): DAMVIQNPRYQVTQFGKPVTLSCSQTLNHNVMYWYQQKSSQAPKLLFHYYDKDFNNEADTPDNFQSRRPNTSFCFLDIRSPGLGDTAMYLCATSIKGYNEQFFGPGTRLTVL.

V and J are TRBV29-1 and TRBJ2-1, with 8 bases lining up with TRBD2. The CDR3 runs 14 residues. Germline V lookup: CDR1 SQVTM, CDR2 ANQGSEA. V was pared by 7 bases and J by 3 bases, with 8 bases of the junction left unmatched. The CDR3 spells CSAVAGNRYNEQFF. The CDR3 nucleotides read TGCAGCGCAGTAGCGGGGAATCGCTACAATGAGCAGTTCTTC.

The rearrangement links TRBV28 to TRBJ1-5, with D perhaps matching TRBD1 (6 bases). The germline CDR1 and CDR2 sequences are MDHEN and SYDVKM. This CDR3 is built from 14 residues. Trimming stripped 9 bases from V and 7 bases from J, with 19 bases between. The CDR3 reads CASLDQIRGQPQHF. The CDR3 bases are TGTGCCAGTTTGGACCAAATTAGGGGGCAGCCCCAGCATTTT.

The chain employs TRBV19 and TRBJ1-1, with D possibly being TRBD1 (6 bases). CDR1 and CDR2 from the germline V gene are LNHDA and SQIVND (reference sequence). Trimming took off 5 bases at V and 1 base at J, with 11 bases between the two ends. This CDR3 is 14 amino acids long. The CDR3 coding sequence is TGTGCCAGTAGTGCGACAGGCAGGAACACTGAAGCTTTCTTT. This codes for CASSATGRNTEAFF.

V gene TRBV9 combines with J gene TRBJ1-1; D possibly corresponds to TRBD1 (6 bases). This CDR3 has 16 residues. CDR1 is SGDLS, CDR2 YYNGEE, per germline. Trimming cost V 2 bases and J 0 bases, with 14 bases left between them. The CDR3 reads CASSVTSGGMNTEAFF. As DNA, the CDR3 is TGTGCCAGCAGCGTTACGTCCGGGGGCATGAACACTGAAGCTTTCTTT.

The chain couples TRBV5-1 to TRBJ2-3; the D is unclear. V shed 4 bases and J shed 3 bases, with 12 bases lying between them. The CDR3 has 14 amino acids. From germline, CDR1 is SGHRS and CDR2 YFSETQ. The DNA of the CDR3 is TGCGCCAGCAGCGCGCTAGGACCAACAGATACGCAGTATTTT. Translating gives CASSALGPTDTQYF.

The chain recombines TRBV27 with TRBJ2-3; D may match TRBD1 or TRBD2 (7 bases each). Trimming pared 2 bases from V and 7 bases from J, leaving 16 bases between. The CDR3 consists of 15 residues. CDR1 is MNHEY, CDR2 SMNVEV, per germline (reference sequence). The CDR3 DNA reads TGTGCCAGCAGTTTACTCAACAGGGGAGGGCATACGCAGTATTTT. Translating gives CASSLLNRGGHTQYF.

V is TRBV10-2 and J is TRBJ2-7, with 12 bases aligning to TRBD2. The CDR3 sequence is 18 residues long. The V segment lost 0 bases and the J segment 7 bases; nucleotides outside the gene matches: 13. CDR1 WSHSY and CDR2 SAAADI come from the germline V gene. The CDR3 DNA reads as TGCGCCAGCAGTGAGTCCCCCCGCCGACTAGCGGGAGCGGGGGAGCAGTACTTC. Its protein is CASSESPRRLAGAGEQYF.

The chain uses TRBV29-1 and TRBJ2-2; D is ambiguous. V lost 0 bases and J lost 8, with 10 bases in between. CDR3 size: 13 residues. Germline CDR1 SQVTM, CDR2 ANQGSEA. CDR3: CSVEETGSGELFF. The CDR3 region has the DNA TGCAGCGTTGAAGAAACTGGGTCGGGGGAGCTGTTTTTT.

The chain recombines TRBV28 with TRBJ1-5, with D maybe TRBD1 (6 bases). The CDR3 totals 17 residues. Per the germline V gene, CDR1 is MDHEN and CDR2 is SYDVKM. Trimming took off 8 bases at V and 7 bases at J, with 27 bases between the two ends. Here the CDR3 reads CASAIPHAGDAGQPQHF. CDR3 DNA: TGTGCCAGCGCTATCCCCCACGCAGGGGACGCGGGACAGCCCCAGCATTTT.

This chain links TRBV5-6 with TRBJ1-1; possible D gene TRBD1, 5 bases. This CDR3 is built from 14 residues. Trimming took off 1 base at V and 4 bases at J, with 11 bases between the two ends. Looked up from germline, CDR1 is SGHDT and CDR2 is YYEEEE. CDR3 bases: TGTGCCAGCAGCTTGATAGGGGTGGGCACTGAAGCTTTCTTT. This sequence encodes CASSLIGVGTEAFF.

The gene calls are TRBV29-1 and TRBJ2-1, with 12 bases identical to TRBD2. Per the germline V gene, CDR1 is SQVTM and CDR2 is ANQGSEA. There are 18 residues in the CDR3. Trimming at V came to 4 bases and at J to 5 bases, leaving 15 bases not matched to a gene. In nucleotides, the CDR3 is TGCAGCGTTGCAAGGGTGGCTAGCGGGAGGGCTTCTAACAATGAGCAGTTCTTC. Encoded protein: CSVARVASGRASNNEQFF.

The CDR3 spells CATSTNRVGTNEKLFF. CDR3 in DNA: TGTGCCACCAGCACCAACAGGGTTGGAACTAATGAAAAACTGTTTTTT. This chain links TRBV15 with TRBJ1-4; TRBD1 is a possible D gene (6 bases). CDR3 length: 16 residues. Germline-derived CDR1 and CDR2 are LNHNV and YYDKDF (reference sequence). The V and J ends lost 4 bases and 1 base respectively, with 13 bases between them.

This chain joins TRBV30 and TRBJ1-3; D is unclear. Trimming removed 4 bases from V and 2 bases from J, with 15 bases in between. This CDR3 has 15 residues. Germline CDR1 and CDR2: GTSNPN and SVGIG (reference sequence). The DNA for the CDR3 is TGTGCCTGGACCAGACTCGTCGGAACTGGAAACACCATATATTTT. It translates to CAWTRLVGTGNTIYF.

The chain links TRBV5-6 to TRBJ1-4; 7 nucleotides line up with TRBD1. Germline trimming cut 0 bases from V and 5 bases from J; bases unmatched to any gene: 4. Germline CDR1 and CDR2: SGHDT and YYEEEE. The CDR3 is made up of 15 amino acids. The CDR3 reads CASSLGGTVNEKLFF. In nucleotides, the CDR3 is TGTGCCAGCAGCTTGGGAGGGACAGTCAATGAAAAACTGTTTTTT.

V is TRBV5-4 and J is TRBJ2-7; 10 nucleotides agree with TRBD1. Germline V CDR1 and CDR2: SGHNT, YYREEE (reference sequence). V trimming: 4 bases; J trimming: 2 bases; junction bases outside the gene matches: 6. The CDR3 spans 15 residues. CDR3 amino acids: CASSQRDRGTYEQYF. CDR3 nucleotides: TGTGCCAGCAGCCAGAGGGACAGGGGTACCTACGAGCAGTACTTC. Combining the CDR3 with reference TRBV5-4 and TRBJ2-7 gives the whole variable domain ETGVTQSPTHLIKTRGQQVTLRCSSQSGHNTVSWYQQALGQGPQFIFQYYREEENGRGNFPPRFSGLQFPNYSSELNVNALELDDSALYLCASSQRDRGTYEQYFGPGTRLTVT.